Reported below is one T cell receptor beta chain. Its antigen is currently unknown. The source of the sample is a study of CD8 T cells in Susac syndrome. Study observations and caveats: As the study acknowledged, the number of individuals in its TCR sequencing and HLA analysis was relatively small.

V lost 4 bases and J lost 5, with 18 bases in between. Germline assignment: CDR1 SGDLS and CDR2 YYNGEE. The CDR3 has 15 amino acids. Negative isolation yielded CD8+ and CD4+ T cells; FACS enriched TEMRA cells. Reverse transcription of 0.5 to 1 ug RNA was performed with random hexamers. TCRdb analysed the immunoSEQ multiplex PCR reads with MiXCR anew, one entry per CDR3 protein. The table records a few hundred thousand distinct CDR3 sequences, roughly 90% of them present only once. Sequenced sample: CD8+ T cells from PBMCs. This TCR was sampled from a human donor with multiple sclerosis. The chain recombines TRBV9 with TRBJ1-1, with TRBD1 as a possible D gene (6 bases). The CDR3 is CASSPEGGMGTEAFF. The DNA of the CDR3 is TGTGCCAGCAGCCCCGAAGGGGGAATGGGGACTGAAGCTTTCTTT.